The sequence of this TCR beta chain was determined in a study of Ad26.COV2.S vaccination and SARS-CoV-2 variants. Study-level information: Ad26.COV2.S given intramuscularly, once or twice 56 days apart.

Study results and caveats: It is possible that the TCR breadth and depth analyses underestimated the total T cell responses.

Treatment defined: 15 to 20 received Ad26.COV2.S at low or high dose, single or two shots; roughly 5 received placebo; per-sample allocation not given. On day 63 after the first injection, vaccine and placebo recipients gave samples. The vaccine antigen was prefusion-stabilized Wuhan SARS-CoV-2 spike. A note on this clone: As yet, its antigen is unknown.

Using immunoSEQ multiplex PCR, the repertoire was profiled, and TCRdb retains in-frame clones only, with some absent. The repertoire holds around 450,000 clones, with 80% to 95% as singletons. Sample: peripheral blood, taken in a trial of Ad26.COV2.S vaccine versus placebo. This sequence was found in a person between 18 and 65 years old who received the Ad26.COV2.S COVID-19 vaccine or a placebo.

The CDR3 bases are TGCGCCAGCAGGACCCAACTAGCGGAGACCTACAATGAGCAGTTCTTC. This encodes CASRTQLAETYNEQFF. This rearrangement joins TRBV5-1 to TRBJ2-1; 8 positions agree with TRBD2. V gave up 5 bases and J gave up 2 bases; unmatched junction bases: 9. Germline-derived CDR1 and CDR2 are SGHRS and YFSETQ. The CDR3 is made up of 16 amino acids.